This is a list of T cell receptor beta chains from one sample in a study of blood T cell repertoires in COVID-19. TCRdb's table, derived via immunoSEQ multiplex PCR, lists solely in-frame clones and lacks some. The repertoire holds nearly 95,000 clones, about 74% seen once, with 3.5% to 4% in the top ten. The sample taken for sequencing was peripheral blood. These TCRs come from a man between 65 and 85 years old with COVID-19, enrolled during active disease. Each CDR3 is given with its conserved first and last residue. A D gene is named only where the DNA matches it firmly. Clone size is shown for a subset of rows, as once, few, many or a class of expanded clone.

j_call,v_call,d_call,clone_size,cdr3_aa,cdr3_nt
TRBJ2-3,TRBV11-3,-,-,CASSQGGRRTDTQYF,TGTGCCAGCAGCCAAGGAGGGAGACGCACAGATACGCAGTATTTT
TRBJ1-5,TRBV4-3,-,-,CASSQEPRQGGQPQHF,TGCGCCAGCAGCCAAGAACCCCGCCAGGGTGGTCAGCCCCAGCATTTT
TRBJ2-6,TRBV10-3,TRBD1,-,CATSGEAGGYPGANVLTF,TGTGCCACCTCGGGTGAGGCAGGGGGCTACCCTGGGGCCAACGTCCTGACTTTC
TRBJ2-7,TRBV10-3,TRBD2,-,CAISPQGSGRAYEQYF,TGTGCCATCAGTCCCCAAGGGAGCGGGAGGGCCTACGAGCAGTACTTC
TRBJ2-5,TRBV25-1,-,few,CASSDAGRRETQYF,TGTGCCAGCAGTGACGCGGGGAGAAGAGAGACCCAGTACTTC
TRBJ1-1,TRBV7-3,TRBD1,once,CASSPTPTGGLGTEAFF,TGTGCCAGCAGCCCGACCCCGACAGGGGGCTTGGGCACTGAAGCTTTCTTT
TRBJ2-2,TRBV6-5,TRBD1,-,CASRLDRVNTGELFF,TGTGCCAGCCGATTGGACAGGGTGAACACCGGGGAGCTGTTTTTT
TRBJ2-2,TRBV5-1,TRBD2,-,CASSQDQRESRELFF,TGCGCCAGCAGTCAGGACCAGCGGGAGTCACGGGAGCTGTTTTTT
TRBJ2-1,TRBV5-4,TRBD1,-,CASSPVPGQGLEAEQFF,TGTGCCAGCAGCCCTGTCCCGGGACAGGGGTTGGAAGCTGAGCAGTTCTTC
TRBJ1-4,TRBV7-2,-,-,CASSPLAGVNEKLFF,TGTGCCAGCAGCCCGCTGGCAGGTGTAAATGAAAAACTGTTTTTT
TRBJ2-1,TRBV6-5,-,once,CASRRGSYNEQFF,TGTGCCAGCAGACGGGGCTCCTACAATGAGCAGTTCTTC